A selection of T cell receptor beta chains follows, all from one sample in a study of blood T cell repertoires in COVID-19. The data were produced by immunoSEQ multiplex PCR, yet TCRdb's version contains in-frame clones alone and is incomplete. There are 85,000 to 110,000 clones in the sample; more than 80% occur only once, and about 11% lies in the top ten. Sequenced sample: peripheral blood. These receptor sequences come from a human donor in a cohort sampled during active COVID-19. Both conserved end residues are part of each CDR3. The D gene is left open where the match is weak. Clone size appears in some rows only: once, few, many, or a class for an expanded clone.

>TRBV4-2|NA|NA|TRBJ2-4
TGTGCCAGCAGCACACAGCCAGCCAAAAACATTCAGTACTTC
CASSTQPAKNIQYF
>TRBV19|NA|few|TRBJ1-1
TGTGCCAGTAGTATACAGGGTACAAACACTGAAGCTTTCTTT
CASSIQGTNTEAFF
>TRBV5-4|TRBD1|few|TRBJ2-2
TGTGCCAGCAGCTTGGCGCAGGGGGCGAACACCGGGGAGCTGTTTTTT
CASSLAQGANTGELFF
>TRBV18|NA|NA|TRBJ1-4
TGTGCCAGCTCATCTCGCGCAGGGGCAACTAATGAAAAACTGTTTTTT
CASSSRAGATNEKLFF
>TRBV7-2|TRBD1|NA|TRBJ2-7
TGTGCCAGCAGCAACCCTCCAGGGGGCTTAGGCGAGCAGTACTTC
CASSNPPGGLGEQYF
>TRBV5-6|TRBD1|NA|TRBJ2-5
TGTGCCAGCAGTAACCGACAGGGCAGGCAAGAGACCCAGTACTTC
CASSNRQGRQETQYF
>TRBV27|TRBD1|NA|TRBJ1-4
TGTGCCAGCAGTTTATCGTTTGGGACAGGGTTAGAAAAACTGTTTTTT
CASSLSFGTGLEKLFF
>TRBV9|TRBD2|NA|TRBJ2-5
TGTGCCAGCAACCAGGGTAGCGGGGGGACCCAGTACTTC
CASNQGSGGTQYF
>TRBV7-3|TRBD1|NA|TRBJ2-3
TGTGCCAGCAGCCCTCTGGGACAGTCCACAGATACGCAGTATTTT
CASSPLGQSTDTQYF
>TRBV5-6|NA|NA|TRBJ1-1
TGTGCCAGCAGCTTATCCAGGAATGAAGCTTTCTTT
CASSLSRNEAFF
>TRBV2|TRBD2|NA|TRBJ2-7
TGTGCCAGCAGGACTAGCGGGGGGACCTACGAGCAGTACTTC
CASRTSGGTYEQYF
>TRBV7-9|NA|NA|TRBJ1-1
TGTGCCAGCAGCCTCACCTTGCTGGCAGGGGCTCCGAACACTGAAGCTTTCTTT
CASSLTLLAGAPNTEAFF
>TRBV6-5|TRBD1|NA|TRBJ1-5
TGTGCCAGCAGTCGCGGACAGGGCGGCAATCAGCCCCAGCATTTT
CASSRGQGGNQPQHF
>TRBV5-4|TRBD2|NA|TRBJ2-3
TGTGCCAGCAGCCTGAGAAGCGGGGCCGCGGGAGATACGCAGTATTTT
CASSLRSGAAGDTQYF
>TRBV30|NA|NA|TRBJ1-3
TGTGCCTGGAGTCAGGGGAGAGGGGACACCATATATTTT
CAWSQGRGDTIYF
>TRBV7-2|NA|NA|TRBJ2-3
TGTGCCAGCAGCTTAGTTGGTGTTCGGGATACGCAGTATTTT
CASSLVGVRDTQYF
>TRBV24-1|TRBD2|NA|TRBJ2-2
TGTGCCACCAGCCGAGCGGGGGCCCCTGCCGGGGAGCTGTTTTTT
CATSRAGAPAGELFF
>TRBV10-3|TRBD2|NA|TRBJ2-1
TGTGCCATCAGTGATAGGGCTAGCGGGGGAGAGCAGTTCTTC
CAISDRASGGEQFF
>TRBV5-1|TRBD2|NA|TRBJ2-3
TGCGCCAGCAGCCCGGCGAATCTAGCGGGGGGCACAGATACGCAGTATTTT
CASSPANLAGGTDTQYF
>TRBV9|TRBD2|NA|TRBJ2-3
TGTGCCAGCAGCGTAACTAGCGGGGGGTCACCCAATACAGATACGCAGTATTTT
CASSVTSGGSPNTDTQYF
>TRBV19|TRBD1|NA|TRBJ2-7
TGTGCCAGTAGTATCCCGGGACAGGGACACTACGAGCAGTACTTC
CASSIPGQGHYEQYF
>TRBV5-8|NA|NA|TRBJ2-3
TGTGCCAGCAGCCCGCTGGCTGGGGACTGGACCACAGATACGCAGTATTTT
CASSPLAGDWTTDTQYF
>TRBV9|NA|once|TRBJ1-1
TGTGCCAGCAGCGTAGGGTTAAGAGAGAACACTGAAGCTTTCTTT
CASSVGLRENTEAFF
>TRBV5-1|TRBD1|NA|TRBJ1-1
TGCGCCAGCAGCGTAGGGACAGGGGAAAACCTTGTTCCCCTGAACACTGAAGCTTTCTTT
CASSVGTGENLVPLNTEAFF
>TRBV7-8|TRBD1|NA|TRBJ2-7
TGTGCCAGCAGCTTAGCGGGGACAGGGAACTACGAGCAGTACTTC
CASSLAGTGNYEQYF
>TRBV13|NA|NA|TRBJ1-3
TGTGCCAGCACCTTTACAGGTCTGAGCTCTGGAAACACCATATATTTT
CASTFTGLSSGNTIYF
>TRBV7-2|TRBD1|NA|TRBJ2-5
TGTGCCAGCAGCTCCGACAGGGACGAGTGGGAGACCCAGTACTTC
CASSSDRDEWETQYF
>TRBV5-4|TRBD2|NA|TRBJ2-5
TGTGCCAGCAGCCCGGACGCGGGGGGGGTCCTGGAGACCCAGTACTTC
CASSPDAGGVLETQYF
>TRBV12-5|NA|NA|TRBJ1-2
TGTGCTAGTGGGTGGGGCAGGGTGGAATATGGCTACACCTTC
CASGWGRVEYGYTF
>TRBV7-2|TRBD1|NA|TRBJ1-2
TGTGCCAGCAGCGCCAATGGACAGGGGCGCTATGGCTACACCTTC
CASSANGQGRYGYTF
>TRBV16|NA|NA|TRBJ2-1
TGTGCCAGCAGCCAATCAGGACAGCTATACAATGAGCAGTTCTTC
CASSQSGQLYNEQFF
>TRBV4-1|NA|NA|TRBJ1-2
TGCGCCAGCAGCCAGTCCCGACGGGGTTATGGCTACACCTTC
CASSQSRRGYGYTF
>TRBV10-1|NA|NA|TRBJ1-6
TGCGCCAGCAGTCCTGCGGGAGGGACCACCTATAATTCACCCCTCCACTTT
CASSPAGGTTYNSPLHF
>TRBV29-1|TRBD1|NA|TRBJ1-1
TGCAGCGTGACCCGGGACAGCTCCTTTGAAGCTTTCTTT
CSVTRDSSFEAFF
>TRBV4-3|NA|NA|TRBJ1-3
TGCGCCAGCAGCCAAGGGGCAGGGGACTACGGAAACACCATATATTTT
CASSQGAGDYGNTIYF
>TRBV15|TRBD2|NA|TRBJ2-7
TGTGCCACCAGCAAGCTCGGGGTGGGGACTAGTGGTTACGAGCAGTACTTC
CATSKLGVGTSGYEQYF
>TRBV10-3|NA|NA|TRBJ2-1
TGTGCCATCAGCCTGGACTATAACAATGAGCAGTTCTTC
CAISLDYNNEQFF
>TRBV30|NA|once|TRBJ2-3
TGTGCCTGGAGGCCCGGGTACACAGATACGCAGTATTTT
CAWRPGYTDTQYF
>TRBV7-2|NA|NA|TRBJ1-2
TGTGCCAGCAGCTTACCAGTCCCCTACTATGGCTACACCTTC
CASSLPVPYYGYTF
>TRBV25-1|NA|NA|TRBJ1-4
TGTGCCAGCAGTGATCTAGGACAGAGTGAAAAACTGTTTTTT
CASSDLGQSEKLFF
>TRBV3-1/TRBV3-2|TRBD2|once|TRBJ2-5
TGTGCCAGCAGTTTCGGACTAGCGGGGGGCGAAGAGACCCAGTACTTC
CASSFGLAGGEETQYF